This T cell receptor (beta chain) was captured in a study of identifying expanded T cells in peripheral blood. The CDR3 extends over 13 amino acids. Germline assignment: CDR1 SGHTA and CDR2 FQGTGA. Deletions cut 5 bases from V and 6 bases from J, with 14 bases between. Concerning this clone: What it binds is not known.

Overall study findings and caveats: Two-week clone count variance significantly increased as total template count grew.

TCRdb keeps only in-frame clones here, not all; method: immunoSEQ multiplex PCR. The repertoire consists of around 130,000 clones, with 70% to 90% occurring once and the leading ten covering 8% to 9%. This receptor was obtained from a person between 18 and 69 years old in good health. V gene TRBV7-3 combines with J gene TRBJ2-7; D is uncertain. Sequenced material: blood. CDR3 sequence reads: CASSPAPLGEQYF. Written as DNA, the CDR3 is TGTGCCAGCAGCCCCGCCCCGTTAGGCGAGCAGTACTTC.